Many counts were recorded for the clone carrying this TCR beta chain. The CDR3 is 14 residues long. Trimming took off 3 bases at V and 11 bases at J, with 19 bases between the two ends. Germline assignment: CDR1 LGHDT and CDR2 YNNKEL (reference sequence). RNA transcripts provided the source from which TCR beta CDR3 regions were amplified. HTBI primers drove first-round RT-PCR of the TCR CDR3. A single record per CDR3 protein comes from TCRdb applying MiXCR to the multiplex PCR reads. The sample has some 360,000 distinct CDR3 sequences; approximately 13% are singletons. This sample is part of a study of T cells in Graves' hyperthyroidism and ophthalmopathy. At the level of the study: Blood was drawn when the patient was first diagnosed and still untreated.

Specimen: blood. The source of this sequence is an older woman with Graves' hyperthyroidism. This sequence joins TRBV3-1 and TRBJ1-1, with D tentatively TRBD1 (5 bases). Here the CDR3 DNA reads TGTGCCAGCAGCCAGCGACAGCCAACCCGGGGGGCTTTCTTT. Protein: CASSQRQPTRGAFF.